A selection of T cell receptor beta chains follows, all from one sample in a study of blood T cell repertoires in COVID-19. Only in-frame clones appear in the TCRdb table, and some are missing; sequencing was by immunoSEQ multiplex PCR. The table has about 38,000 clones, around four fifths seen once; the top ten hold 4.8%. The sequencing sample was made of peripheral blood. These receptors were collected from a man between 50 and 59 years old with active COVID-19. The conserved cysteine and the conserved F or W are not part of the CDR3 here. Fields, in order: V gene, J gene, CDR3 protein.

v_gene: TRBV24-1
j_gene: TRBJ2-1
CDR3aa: ATSGGGDEQF

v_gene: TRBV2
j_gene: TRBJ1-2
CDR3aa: ASSAGTDYGYT

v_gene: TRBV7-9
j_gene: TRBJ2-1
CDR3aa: ASGGTSLF

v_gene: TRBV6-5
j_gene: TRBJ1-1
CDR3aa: ASSYSWPTEAF

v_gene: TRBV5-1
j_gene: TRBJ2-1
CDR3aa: ASSPGQGGYNEQF

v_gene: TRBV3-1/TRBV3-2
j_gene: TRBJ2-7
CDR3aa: ASSQEGRGLY

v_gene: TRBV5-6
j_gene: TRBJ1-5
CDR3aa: ASSRKDRLNQPQH

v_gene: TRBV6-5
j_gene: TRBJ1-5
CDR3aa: ASQREGNQPQH

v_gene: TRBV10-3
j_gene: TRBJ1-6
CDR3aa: AISTNRNSPLH

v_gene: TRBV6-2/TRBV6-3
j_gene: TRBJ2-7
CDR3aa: ASSVRGMARYEQY

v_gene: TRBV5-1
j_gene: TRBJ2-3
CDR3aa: ASSLVGGGADTQY

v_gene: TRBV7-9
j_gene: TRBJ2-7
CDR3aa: ASGEVLYEQY

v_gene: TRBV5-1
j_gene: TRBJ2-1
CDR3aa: ASSLRTSGGNEQF

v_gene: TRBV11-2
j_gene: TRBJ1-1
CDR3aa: ASSLDRGRNTEAF

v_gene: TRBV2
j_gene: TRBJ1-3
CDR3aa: ASRTFSGNTIY

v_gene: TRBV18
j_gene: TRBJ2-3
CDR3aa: ASSPSLDIGLGTDTQY

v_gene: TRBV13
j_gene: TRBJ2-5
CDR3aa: ASSSYGETQY

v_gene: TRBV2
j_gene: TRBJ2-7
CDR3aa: ASSVGPPAYEQY

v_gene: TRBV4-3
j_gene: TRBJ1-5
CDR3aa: ASSQGYGGNQPQH

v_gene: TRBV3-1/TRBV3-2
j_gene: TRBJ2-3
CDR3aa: ASSQDPGGGLPTDTQY

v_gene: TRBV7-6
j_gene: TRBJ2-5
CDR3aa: ASSSPPPAGTQY

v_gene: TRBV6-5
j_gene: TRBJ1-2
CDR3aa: ASSPRDADPYT

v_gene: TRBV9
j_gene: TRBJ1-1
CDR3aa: ASTVTGRFTEAF

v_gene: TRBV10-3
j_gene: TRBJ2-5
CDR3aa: AISDRRQGAGETQY

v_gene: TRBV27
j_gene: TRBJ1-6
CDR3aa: ASSPSGNLSPLH

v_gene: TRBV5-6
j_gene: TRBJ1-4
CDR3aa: ASSGDSVNEKLF

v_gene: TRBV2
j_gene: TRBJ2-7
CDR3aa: ASKKDIRYEQY

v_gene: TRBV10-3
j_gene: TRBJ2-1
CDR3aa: AISLSGGNEQF

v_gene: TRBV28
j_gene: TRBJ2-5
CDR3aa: ASQGFQETQY

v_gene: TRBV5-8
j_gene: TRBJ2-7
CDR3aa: ASSLPPGYHEQY

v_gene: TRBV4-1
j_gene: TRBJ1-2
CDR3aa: ASSQEPPPDRTKYGYT

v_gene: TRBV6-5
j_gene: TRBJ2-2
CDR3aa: ASSLLEPGELF

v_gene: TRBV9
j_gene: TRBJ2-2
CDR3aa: ASSVSNRAPGTGELF

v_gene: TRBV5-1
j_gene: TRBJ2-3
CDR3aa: ASTQTGTSGGTDTQY